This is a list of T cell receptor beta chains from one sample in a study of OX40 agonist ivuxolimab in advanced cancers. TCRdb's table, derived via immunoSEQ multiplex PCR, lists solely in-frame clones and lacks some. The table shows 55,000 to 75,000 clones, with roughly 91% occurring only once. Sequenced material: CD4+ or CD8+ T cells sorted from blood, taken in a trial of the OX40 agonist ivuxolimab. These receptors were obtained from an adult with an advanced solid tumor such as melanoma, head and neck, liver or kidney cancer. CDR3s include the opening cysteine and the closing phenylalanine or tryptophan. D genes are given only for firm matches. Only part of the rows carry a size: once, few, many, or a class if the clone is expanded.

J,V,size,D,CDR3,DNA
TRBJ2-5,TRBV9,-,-,CASSVGLLGTQYF,TGTGCCAGCAGCGTAGGTCTTCTTGGGACCCAGTACTTC
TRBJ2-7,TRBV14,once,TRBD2,CASSEDSGPYEQYF,TGTGCCAGCAGCGAAGATAGCGGGCCCTACGAGCAGTACTTC
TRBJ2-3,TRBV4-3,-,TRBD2,CASSQGFSGTTDTQYF,TGCGCCAGCAGCCAAGGATTTAGCGGGACCACAGATACGCAGTATTTT
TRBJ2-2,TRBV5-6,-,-,CASSLDFEIDTGELFF,TGTGCCAGCAGCTTGGATTTTGAGATTGACACCGGGGAGCTGTTTTTT
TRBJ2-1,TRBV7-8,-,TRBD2,CASSPKSGSVNEQFF,TGTGCCAGCAGCCCCAAGAGCGGGAGTGTTAATGAGCAGTTCTTC
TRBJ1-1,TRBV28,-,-,CASSPGPNTEAFF,TGTGCCAGCAGCCCGGGACCGAACACTGAAGCTTTCTTT
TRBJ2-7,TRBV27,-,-,CASSYDSPGYEQYF,TGTGCCAGCAGTTACGACAGCCCAGGGTACGAGCAGTACTTC
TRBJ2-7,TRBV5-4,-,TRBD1,CASSLVDRGLNYEQYF,TGTGCCAGCAGCTTGGTGGACAGGGGACTTAACTACGAGCAGTACTTC
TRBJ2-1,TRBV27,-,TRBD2,CASSFSWTSGSSYNEQFF,TGTGCCAGCAGTTTCTCTTGGACTAGCGGGAGCTCCTACAATGAGCAGTTCTTC
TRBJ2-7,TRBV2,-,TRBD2,CASRGTSGSYEQYF,TGTGCCAGCAGGGGGACTAGCGGATCCTACGAGCAGTACTTC
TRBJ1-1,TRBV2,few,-,CASSLGTPEAFF,TGTGCCAGCAGTCTCGGGACTCCTGAAGCTTTCTTT
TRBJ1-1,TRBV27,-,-,CASSLGGGTEAFF,TGTGCCAGCAGTCTAGGGGGGGGGACTGAAGCTTTCTTT
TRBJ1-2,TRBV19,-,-,CASTPDSYGYTF,TGTGCCAGTACTCCCGACAGCTATGGCTACACCTTC
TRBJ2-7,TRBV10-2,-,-,CASSASLNRVLPYEQYF,TGCGCCAGCAGTGCATCCCTGAACCGGGTCCTTCCCTACGAGCAGTACTTC
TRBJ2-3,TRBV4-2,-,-,CASSQEGTRDTQYF,TGTGCCAGCAGCCAAGAAGGAACTCGAGATACGCAGTATTTT
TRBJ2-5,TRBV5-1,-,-,CASSLSETQYF,TGCGCCAGCAGCTTGTCGGAGACCCAGTACTTC
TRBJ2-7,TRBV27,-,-,CASRTNQYEQYF,TGTGCCAGCAGGACCAACCAGTACGAGCAGTACTTC
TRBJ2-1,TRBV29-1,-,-,CSVGASGEYNEQFF,TGCAGCGTTGGGGCCTCGGGGGAGTACAATGAGCAGTTCTTC
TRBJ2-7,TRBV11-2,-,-,CASSLGDLFSYEQYF,TGTGCCAGCAGCTTAGGGGACCTATTCTCCTACGAGCAGTACTTC
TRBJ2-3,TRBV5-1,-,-,CASSDTSTDTQYF,TGCGCCAGCAGCGATACTAGCACAGATACGCAGTATTTT
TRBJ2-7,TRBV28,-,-,CASSFRYEQYF,TGTGCCAGCAGTTTCAGATACGAGCAGTACTTC
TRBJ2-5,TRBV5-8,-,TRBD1,CASRPLGQGIETQYF,TGTGCCAGCAGACCGCTGGGACAGGGGATAGAGACCCAGTACTTC
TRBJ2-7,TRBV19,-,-,CASNEVLGFHEQYF,TGTGCCAGTAACGAGGTCTTGGGTTTCCACGAGCAGTACTTC
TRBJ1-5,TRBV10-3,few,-,CAISESVTSNQPQHF,TGTGCCATCAGTGAGTCGGTAACGAGCAATCAGCCCCAGCATTTT
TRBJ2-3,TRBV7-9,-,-,CASSLVLGNTDTQYF,TGTGCCAGCAGCTTAGTGTTAGGGAACACAGATACGCAGTATTTT
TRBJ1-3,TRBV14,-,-,CASSQELFSGNTIYF,TGTGCCAGCAGCCAGGAGCTTTTCTCTGGAAACACCATATATTTT
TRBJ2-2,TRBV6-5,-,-,CASSMTASNTGELFF,TGTGCCAGCAGCATGACAGCCTCGAACACCGGGGAGCTGTTTTTT
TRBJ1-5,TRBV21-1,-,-,CASSNKGSAPNQPQHF,TGTGCCAGCAGCAATAAAGGGTCGGCCCCCAATCAGCCCCAGCATTTT
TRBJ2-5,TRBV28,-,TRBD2,CASSLREGARIETQYF,TGTGCCAGCAGTCTGCGGGAGGGGGCGCGTATAGAGACCCAGTACTTC
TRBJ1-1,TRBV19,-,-,CASMVNTEAFF,TGTGCCAGTATGGTGAACACTGAAGCTTTCTTT
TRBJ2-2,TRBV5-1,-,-,CASSSGLAKNTGELFF,TGCGCCAGCAGCTCCGGCCTAGCGAAGAACACCGGGGAGCTGTTTTTT
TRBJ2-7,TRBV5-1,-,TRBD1,CASSLGGQGYEQYF,TGCGCCAGCAGCTTGGGAGGACAGGGGTACGAGCAGTACTTC
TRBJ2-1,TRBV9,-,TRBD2,CASSVGLAVYNEQFF,TGTGCCAGCAGCGTAGGACTAGCGGTTTACAATGAGCAGTTCTTC
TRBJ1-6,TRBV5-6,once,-,CASSLVGGSSYNSPLHF,TGTGCCAGCAGCTTGGTTGGTGGAAGCTCCTATAATTCACCCCTCCACTTT
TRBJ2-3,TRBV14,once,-,CASSPYLDTQYF,TGTGCCAGCAGCCCCTACTTGGATACGCAGTATTTT
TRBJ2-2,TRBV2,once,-,CASSEIRAAPELFF,TGTGCCAGCAGTGAAATACGAGCGGCCCCAGAGCTGTTTTTT
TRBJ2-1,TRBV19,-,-,CASSIGDVEQFF,TGTGCCAGTAGTATAGGAGACGTGGAGCAGTTCTTC
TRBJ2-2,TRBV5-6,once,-,CASSSPERANTGELFF,TGTGCCAGCAGCTCCCCCGAAAGGGCGAACACCGGGGAGCTGTTTTTT
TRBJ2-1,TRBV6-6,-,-,CASSYVLATDNEQFF,TGTGCCAGCAGTTACGTTCTAGCGACTGACAATGAGCAGTTCTTC
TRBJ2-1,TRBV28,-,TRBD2,CATPSGSSYNEQFF,TGTGCCACCCCTAGCGGGAGTTCCTACAATGAGCAGTTCTTC